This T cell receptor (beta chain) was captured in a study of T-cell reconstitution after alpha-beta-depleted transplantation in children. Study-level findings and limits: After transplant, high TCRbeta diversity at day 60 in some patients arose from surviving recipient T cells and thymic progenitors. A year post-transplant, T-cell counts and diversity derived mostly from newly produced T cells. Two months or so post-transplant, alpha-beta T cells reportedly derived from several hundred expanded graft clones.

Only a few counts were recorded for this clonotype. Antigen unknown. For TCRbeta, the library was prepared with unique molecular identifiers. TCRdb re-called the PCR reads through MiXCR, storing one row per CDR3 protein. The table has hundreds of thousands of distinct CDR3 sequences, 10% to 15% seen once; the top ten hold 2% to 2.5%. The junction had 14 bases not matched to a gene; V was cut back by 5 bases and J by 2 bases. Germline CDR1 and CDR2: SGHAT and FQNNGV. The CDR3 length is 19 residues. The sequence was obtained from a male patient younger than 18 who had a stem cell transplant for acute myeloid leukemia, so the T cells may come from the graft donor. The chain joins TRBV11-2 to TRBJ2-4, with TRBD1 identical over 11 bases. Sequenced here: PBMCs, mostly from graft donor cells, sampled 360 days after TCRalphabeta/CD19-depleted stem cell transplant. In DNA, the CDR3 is TGTGCCAGCAGCAGACTTATTGGACAGGGGGCTTTTTCCAAAAACATTCAGTACTTC. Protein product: CASSRLIGQGAFSKNIQYF.